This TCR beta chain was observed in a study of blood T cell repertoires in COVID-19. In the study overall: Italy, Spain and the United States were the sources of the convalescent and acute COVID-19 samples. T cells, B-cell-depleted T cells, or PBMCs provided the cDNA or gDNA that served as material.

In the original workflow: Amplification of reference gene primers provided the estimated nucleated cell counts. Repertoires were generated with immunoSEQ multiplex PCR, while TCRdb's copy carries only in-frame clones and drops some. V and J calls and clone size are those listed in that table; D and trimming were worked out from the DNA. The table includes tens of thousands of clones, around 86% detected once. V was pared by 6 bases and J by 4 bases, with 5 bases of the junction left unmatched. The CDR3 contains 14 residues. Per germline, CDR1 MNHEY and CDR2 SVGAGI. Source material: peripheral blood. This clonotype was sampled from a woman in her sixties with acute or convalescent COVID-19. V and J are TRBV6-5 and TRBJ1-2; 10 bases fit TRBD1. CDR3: CASSRDRGIYGYTF. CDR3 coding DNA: TGTGCCAGCAGCAGGGACAGGGGAATCTATGGCTACACCTTC.